The 2 T cell receptor beta chains in this list originate from one sample, sequenced in a study of Ad26.COV2.S vaccination and SARS-CoV-2 variants (dated by TCRdb to about 2021). The label giving this sample's treatment or condition can be read as: roughly 20 received Ad26.COV2.S at low or high dose, single or two shots; several received placebo; per-sample allocation not given. Repertoires of vaccine and placebo recipients were sequenced from samples collected on day 63 after the first injection. The library was generated by the immunoSEQ multiplex PCR assay. Entries here come from immuneACCESS through TCRdb and include only in-frame sequences with V and J called. Some clones fail to appear in such tables; in the studies checked, an unresolved V gene covers under half of the shortfall, and the cause of the remainder is unknown. The sample table holds about 440,000 clones, of which about nine tenths were seen once. Of the sample, around 4.5% is held by the ten largest clones.

The sample was peripheral blood, taken in a trial of Ad26.COV2.S vaccine versus placebo. Receptors were obtained from a person between 18 and 59 years old who received the Ad26.COV2.S COVID-19 vaccine or a placebo.

This clone was seen more than once but under ten times. This rearrangement joins TRBV3-1 (or the pseudogene TRBV3-2) to TRBJ2-7; unclear D gene. The CDR3 totals 14 residues. V lost 0 bases and J lost 9, with 15 bases in between. Germline V gene lookup returns CDR1 LGHDT and CDR2 YNNKEL (reference sequence). This CDR3 is CASSQDPQEMGQYF. The CDR3 bases are TGTGCCAGCAGCCAAGATCCGCAGGAGATGGGGCAGTACTTC.

The rearrangement joins TRBV7-2 to TRBJ2-1; D unresolved. V was pared by 1 base and J by 8 bases, with 6 bases between. The CDR3 contains 12 residues. From germline, CDR1 is SGHTA and CDR2 FQGNSA. The DNA of the CDR3 is TGTGCCAGCAGCTTAGAGTCCTATGAGCAGTTCTTC. Its translation is CASSLESYEQFF.